This passage covers 32 T cell receptor beta chains from one sample sequenced in a study of human T cells and chemical hapten exposure. Regarding time point: patch test 2, 6 weeks after DPC sensitization. Documented treatment: therapeutic diphenylcyclopropenone sensitization with weekly scalp DPC. TCRdb processed the RACE reads anew with MiXCR; each CDR3 protein has one entry. The repertoire holds roughly 380,000 distinct CDR3 sequences, with about 6% as singletons. Sample: whole blood, taken in connection with sensitization to the hapten diphenylcyclopropenone (DPC). These receptor sequences come from a young woman with alopecia areata. Some clones in this sample may be carry-over from other donors' samples.

Only a few counts were recorded for this clonotype. The chain carries TRBV11-2 and TRBJ2-2, with D tentatively TRBD1 (5 bases). The CDR3 has 15 residues. Trimming shortened V by 3 bases and J by 4 bases, and 12 bases separated the two germline ends. The germline CDR1 and CDR2 sequences are SGHAT and FQNNGV. The CDR3 sequence is CASSFDSFITGELFF. In DNA form, the CDR3 reads TGTGCCAGCAGCTTCGACAGCTTCATCACCGGGGAGCTGTTTTTT. The full variable domain, rest sourced from reference TRBV11-2 and TRBJ2-2, is EAGVAQSPRYKIIEKRQSVAFWCNPISGHATLYWYQQILGQGPKLLIQFQNNGVVDDSQLPKDRFSAERLKGVDSTLKIQPAKLEDSAVYLCASSFDSFITGELFFGEGSRLTVL.

The chain uses TRBV5-1 and TRBJ2-1; possibly TRBD2 for D (5 bases). The CDR3 spans 12 residues. Germline V lookup: CDR1 SGHRS, CDR2 YFSETQ. The V and J ends lost 0 bases and 9 bases respectively, with 7 bases between them. The CDR3 here is CASSLDSGEQFF. DNA of the CDR3: TGCGCCAGCAGCTTGGACAGCGGTGAGCAGTTCTTC. Looking up the rest from reference TRBV5-1 and TRBJ2-1 gives the full variable domain: KAGVTQTPRYLIKTRGQQVTLSCSPISGHRSVSWYQQTPGQGLQFLFEYFSETQRNKGNFPGRFSGRQFSNSRSEMNVSTLELGDSALYLCASSLDSGEQFFGPGTRLTVL.

This clonotype was seen repeatedly, ten times or more. V gene TRBV4-2 combines with J gene TRBJ1-6, with a weak D call TRBD1 (5 bases). The germline V and J ends were trimmed by 0 bases and 14 bases, with 17 bases remaining between them. Germline CDR1 reads LGHNA; CDR2 reads YNFKEQ. The CDR3 extends over 15 amino acids. The CDR3 spells CASSQEVGEGSALHF. The CDR3 coding sequence is TGTGCCAGCAGCCAAGAAGTAGGCGAGGGGTCCGCCCTCCACTTT.

Many counts were recorded for this clonotype. The chain combines TRBV14 with TRBJ2-7, with 7 bases identical to TRBD2. V lost 4 bases to trimming and J lost 2 bases; unmatched junction nucleotides: 5. Germline-derived CDR1 and CDR2 are SGHDN and FVKESK. This CDR3 comprises 14 residues. CDR3 DNA: TGTGCCAGCAGCCCCCGACTAGCTCCCTACGAGCAGTACTTC. Translation: CASSPRLAPYEQYF. Drawing the rest from reference TRBV14 and TRBJ2-7, the complete variable domain is EAGVTQFPSHSVIEKGQTVTLRCDPISGHDNLYWYRRVMGKEIKFLLHFVKESKQDESGMPNNRFLAERTGGTYSTLKVQPAELEDSGVYFCASSPRLAPYEQYFGPGTRLTVT.

The rearrangement links TRBV7-2 to TRBJ2-7; D remains unclear. CDR1 and CDR2 from the germline V gene are SGHTA and FQGNSA. V was clipped by 5 bases and J by 0 bases, with 8 bases between them. This CDR3 contains 13 residues. This chain's CDR3 is CASSPAPSYEQYF. The CDR3 DNA follows: TGTGCCAGCAGCCCGGCCCCCTCCTACGAGCAGTACTTC.

The V call is TRBV12-5, the J call TRBJ1-1; D unclear. Germline V gene data show CDR1 as LGHNT and CDR2 as FRNRAP. This CDR3 is 16 amino acids long. V lost 1 base and J 1 base, leaving 13 bases between the germline ends. The CDR3: CASGLARQMQNTEAFF. The CDR3 bases are TGTGCTAGTGGTTTGGCGAGGCAAATGCAGAACACTGAAGCTTTCTTT.

V gene TRBV28 combines with J gene TRBJ2-3, with D possibly TRBD2 on 6 matching bases. With 8 bases removed from V and 0 bases from J, the gap between germline ends came to 12 bases. This CDR3 is 14 amino acids long. Germline V gene data show CDR1 as MDHEN and CDR2 as SYDVKM. The CDR3 loop is CASGTSGSTDTQYF. CDR3 nucleotide sequence: TGTGCCAGCGGAACCAGCGGGAGCACAGATACGCAGTATTTT.

The chain joins TRBV5-1 to TRBJ2-1; tentatively, D is TRBD2 (6 bases). V lost 5 bases, J lost 8 bases, and 17 bases lay in between. The germline V gene encodes CDR1 SGHRS and CDR2 YFSETQ. This CDR3 has 14 residues. The CDR3 nucleotides read TGCGCCAGCAGGCTGGACTATCGGGGTGATGAGCAGTTCTTC. Translating it yields CASRLDYRGDEQFF.

This clonotype occurred many times. V and J are TRBV12-3 or TRBV12-4 and TRBJ2-2; D is unclear. This CDR3 has 13 amino acids. V was pared by 5 bases and J by 6 bases, with 10 bases between. CDR3 DNA: TGTGCCAGCAGTAGGACCGTGCCCGGGGAGCTGTTTTTT. It specifies CASSRTVPGELFF.

This clonotype turned up a few times. The chain joins TRBV29-1 to TRBJ1-2, with D possibly matching TRBD1 (5 bases). The CDR3 consists of 13 residues. Germline assignment: CDR1 SQVTM and CDR2 ANQGSEA. With 2 bases removed from V and 1 base from J, the gap between germline ends came to 8 bases. The CDR3 sequence is CSVERGFNYGYTF. The CDR3 DNA sequence: TGCAGCGTTGAAAGGGGATTTAACTATGGCTACACCTTC.

This clonotype was observed at least ten times. V is TRBV20-1 and J is TRBJ2-1; possibly TRBD1 for D (5 bases). Germline loops: CDR1 DFQATT, CDR2 SNEGSKA (reference sequence). The CDR3 runs 13 residues. V gave up 5 bases and J gave up 7 bases, with 15 bases separating them. The chain's CDR3 is CSAPPPQGNEQFF. Written as DNA, the CDR3 is TGCAGTGCTCCGCCCCCGCAGGGAAATGAGCAGTTCTTC.

The table lists this clonotype with many counts. This chain connects TRBV7-2 to TRBJ1-3; D not certain. The V gene's germline CDR1 is SGHTA and CDR2 FQGNSA. V dropped 1 base and J dropped 1 base, with 8 bases sitting between them. The CDR3 consists of 15 residues. DNA for the CDR3: TGTGCCAGCAGCTTAGATGGCAGGTCTGGAAACACCATATATTTT. It yields the protein CASSLDGRSGNTIYF.

This clonotype came up many times. The CDR3 DNA is TGTGCCAGCAGCTTGTCGTCCAGTACGCAGTATTTT. It translates to CASSLSSSTQYF. The rearrangement uses TRBV7-2 and TRBJ2-3, with D unclear. Germline V lookup: CDR1 SGHTA, CDR2 FQGNSA. There are 12 residues in the CDR3. V lost 3 bases to trimming and J lost 8 bases, with 9 bases between them.

This clonotype was found many times. The V and J genes are TRBV7-2 and TRBJ2-3; TRBD2 matches 10 bases. V dropped 6 bases and J dropped 7; count of bases not matched to a gene: 7. The CDR3 contains 14 residues. Germline assignment: CDR1 SGHTA and CDR2 FQGNSA. CDR3 sequence reads: CASRLAGSSHTQYF. The CDR3 DNA sequence: TGTGCCAGCAGACTAGCGGGGTCCAGTCATACGCAGTATTTT.

There are many counts of this clonotype. The V call is TRBV11-2, the J call TRBJ1-3, with TRBD1 identical over 9 bases. This CDR3 spans 17 amino acids. CDR1 is SGHAT, CDR2 FQNNGV, per germline. V lost 1 base to trimming and J lost 2 bases; unmatched junction nucleotides: 6. The CDR3 region has the DNA TGTGCCAGCAGCTTAGCCGGGACAGGGCGAGCTGGAAACACCATATATTTT. Protein product: CASSLAGTGRAGNTIYF.

In its sample, this clonotype was seen many times. J is TRBJ1-1 and V is TRBV28, with D possibly TRBD1 on 6 matching bases. The CDR3 sequence is 15 residues long. With 6 bases removed from V and 2 bases from J, the gap between germline ends came to 16 bases. Germline V gene data show CDR1 as MDHEN and CDR2 as SYDVKM. The DNA of the CDR3 is TGTGCCAGCAGGACAGGACAGACCTTTAACACTGAAGCTTTCTTT. It translates to CASRTGQTFNTEAFF. Full variable domain (remainder filled in from reference TRBV28 and TRBJ1-1): DVKVTQSSRYLVKRTGEKVFLECVQDMDHENMFWYRQDPGLGLRLIYFSYDVKMKEKGDIPEGYSVSREKKERFSLILESASTNQTSMYLCASRTGQTFNTEAFFGQGTRLTVV.

This clonotype was detected a few times. V and J are TRBV3-1 and TRBJ1-1; unclear D gene. Germline-derived CDR1 and CDR2 are LGHDT and YNNKEL (reference sequence). With 4 bases removed from V and 3 bases from J, the gap between germline ends came to 18 bases. This CDR3 region has 16 residues. DNA for the CDR3: TGTGCCAGCAGCCGCCGGTTTTTGAGGTGGTACACTGAAGCTTTCTTT. Protein sequence: CASSRRFLRWYTEAFF.

Ten or more counts support this clonotype. This chain links TRBV4-1 with TRBJ2-7, with 8 bases aligning to TRBD2. The CDR3 sequence is 16 residues long. Germline CDR1 MGHRA, CDR2 YSYEKL. V gave up 4 bases and J gave up 0 bases; unmatched junction bases: 8. DNA for the CDR3: TGCGCCAGCAGCCGGGTTAGCGGGGCTAGCTCCTACGAGCAGTACTTC. Its protein product is CASSRVSGASSYEQYF.

J is TRBJ2-5 and V is TRBV3-1; D is perhaps TRBD2 (6 bases). Trimming took off 5 bases at V and 1 base at J, with 14 bases between the two ends. CDR1 and CDR2 from the germline V gene are LGHDT and YNNKEL (reference sequence). The CDR3 sequence is 15 residues long. The CDR3 nucleotides are TGTGCCAGCAGCACCTCAGGACTACTCCAAGAGACCCAGTACTTC. Protein sequence: CASSTSGLLQETQYF.

This clonotype has just a few counts. J is TRBJ2-3 and V is TRBV6-2 or TRBV6-3, with 7 bases that match TRBD2. Trimming took 5 bases from V and 2 from J; bases not matched to a gene: 7. The germline V gene encodes CDR1 MNHEY and CDR2 SVGEGT. The CDR3 extends over 15 amino acids. The CDR3 is CASSDGLVATDTQYF. CDR3 DNA sequence: TGTGCCAGCAGTGACGGACTAGTGGCCACAGATACGCAGTATTTT.

This clonotype was observed many times. This rearrangement joins TRBV15 to TRBJ2-7; possibly TRBD1 for D (7 bases). CDR3 length: 15 amino acids. Trimming left V 0 bases short and J 5 bases short, with 14 bases between. Germline V lookup: CDR1 LNHNV, CDR2 YYDKDF (reference sequence). The CDR3 spells CATSRDIRRGDEQYF. The DNA for the CDR3 is TGTGCCACCAGCAGAGATATACGCAGGGGGGACGAGCAGTACTTC.

This clonotype has a handful of counts. DNA for the CDR3: TGTGCCAGCAGCCCCGGGGGCCCCCGGGACAGAGCTTTCTTT. Amino acid sequence: CASSPGGPRDRAFF. V gene TRBV7-2 combines with J gene TRBJ1-1; 7 bases fit TRBD1. The CDR3 has 14 amino acids. CDR1 is SGHTA and CDR2 is FQGNSA in the germline V gene. With 5 bases clipped from V and 10 bases from J, the junction kept 13 bases outside the gene matches.

The chain joins TRBV12-3 or TRBV12-4 to TRBJ1-6; TRBD1 matches 9 bases. Germline trimming cut 6 bases from V and 9 bases from J; bases unmatched to any gene: 9. This CDR3 is built from 15 residues. The CDR3 DNA is TGTGCCAGCAGCCTACGCGGGACAGGGAGTTCACCCCTCCACTTT. It specifies CASSLRGTGSSPLHF.

This clonotype was seen many times. The gene calls are TRBV5-1 and TRBJ1-1; a possible D gene is TRBD1 (5 bases). V lost 0 bases and J 1 base, leaving 13 bases between the germline ends. This CDR3 comprises 16 residues. The germline V gene has CDR1 SGHRS and CDR2 YFSETQ. CDR3 sequence reads: CASSLGFAGTNTEAFF. DNA for the CDR3: TGCGCCAGCAGCTTGGGTTTCGCAGGGACGAACACTGAAGCTTTCTTT.

The table lists this clonotype with many counts. The CDR3 loop is CATKSAGTGTLGNTIYF. DNA of the CDR3: TGTGCCACCAAGTCAGCCGGGACAGGGACGCTCGGAAACACCATATATTTT. The chain uses TRBV3-1 and TRBJ1-3, with 9 bases matching TRBD1. Germline CDR1 is LGHDT and CDR2 is YNNKEL (reference sequence). The V gene end was trimmed by 10 bases and the J gene end by 4 bases; junction bases not matched to a gene: 17. The CDR3 sequence is 17 residues long.

The chain recombines TRBV2 with TRBJ2-1; D not resolved. Germline lookup yields CDR1 SNHLY and CDR2 FYNNEI. The CDR3 sequence is 14 residues long. V lost 5 bases and J 10 bases, leaving 18 bases between the germline ends. The CDR3 DNA reads TGTGCCAGCAGTTTAACCGGGCTCCTAGGAGAGCAGTTCTTC. Translating gives CASSLTGLLGEQFF. Drawing the rest from reference TRBV2 and TRBJ2-1, the complete variable domain is EPEVTQTPSHQVTQMGQEVILRCVPISNHLYFYWYRQILGQKVEFLVSFYNNEISEKSEIFDDQFSVERPDGSNFTLKIRSTKLEDSAMYFCASSLTGLLGEQFFGPGTRLTVL.

The chain links TRBV4-3 to TRBJ2-7, with 11 bases lining up with TRBD1. V shed 0 bases and J 5 bases; nucleotides not matched to a gene: 6. The CDR3 extends over 16 amino acids. Germline-derived CDR1 and CDR2 are LGHNA and YSLEER. The CDR3 region is CASSQDMDRGRDEQYF. In nucleotides, the CDR3 is TGCGCCAGCAGCCAAGATATGGACAGGGGGCGGGACGAGCAGTACTTC.

This clonotype was seen a few times. V usage is TRBV5-6 and J usage is TRBJ1-1; no definite D call. Trimming cost V 0 bases and J 9 bases, with 15 bases left between them. The CDR3 consists of 14 residues. Germline V gene sequence: CDR1 SGHDT, CDR2 YYEEEE. The CDR3 protein is CASSLVGWASQAFF. The DNA for the CDR3 is TGTGCCAGCAGCTTGGTAGGTTGGGCCAGCCAAGCTTTCTTT.

This clonotype was observed at least ten times. The gene calls are TRBV27 and TRBJ1-5; D is unresolved. Looked up from germline, CDR1 is MNHEY and CDR2 is SMNVEV (reference sequence). The V end was cut by 2 bases, the J end by 3 bases, with 5 bases between. There are 13 residues in the CDR3. The chain's CDR3 is CASSLLANQPQHF. The CDR3 nucleotides read TGTGCCAGCAGTTTACTTGCCAATCAGCCCCAGCATTTT.

This clonotype has just a few counts. J is TRBJ1-6 and V is TRBV5-1; 7 nucleotides line up with TRBD1. Germline lookup yields CDR1 SGHRS and CDR2 YFSETQ. V shed 4 bases, J shed 9 bases, and the junction held 13 bases outside the gene matches. The CDR3 is made up of 16 amino acids. The CDR3 protein is CASSQTGVPFTSPLHF. In DNA form, the CDR3 reads TGCGCCAGCAGCCAAACAGGGGTCCCCTTCACTTCACCCCTCCACTTT.

This clonotype turned up a few times. The rearrangement uses TRBV10-3 and TRBJ1-1, with D perhaps matching TRBD1 (5 bases). Germline V gene sequence: CDR1 ENHRY, CDR2 SYGVKD. Trimming cost V 2 bases and J 4 bases, with 11 bases left between them. This CDR3 has 14 residues. The CDR3, as DNA: TGTGCCATCAGTGAGGAGGGGTCGGTCACTGAAGCTTTCTTT. The encoded protein is CAISEEGSVTEAFF.

This clonotype has a handful of counts. The chain joins TRBV7-8 to TRBJ1-3; TRBD1 aligns across 7 bases. Per the germline V gene, CDR1 is SGHVS and CDR2 is FQNEAQ. J lost 1 base, V lost 0 bases, and 9 bases had no gene match. The CDR3 contains 18 residues. CDR3 in amino acids: CASSLAKGQRLSGNTIYF. The CDR3 DNA reads as TGTGCCAGCAGCTTAGCAAAGGGACAGCGACTATCTGGAAACACCATATATTTT. Full variable domain (remainder filled in from reference TRBV7-8 and TRBJ1-3): GAGVSQSPRYKVAKRGQDVALRCDPISGHVSLFWYQQALGQGPEFLTYFQNEAQLDKSGLPSDRFFAERPEGSVSTLKIQRTQQEDSAVYLCASSLAKGQRLSGNTIYFGEGSWLTVV.